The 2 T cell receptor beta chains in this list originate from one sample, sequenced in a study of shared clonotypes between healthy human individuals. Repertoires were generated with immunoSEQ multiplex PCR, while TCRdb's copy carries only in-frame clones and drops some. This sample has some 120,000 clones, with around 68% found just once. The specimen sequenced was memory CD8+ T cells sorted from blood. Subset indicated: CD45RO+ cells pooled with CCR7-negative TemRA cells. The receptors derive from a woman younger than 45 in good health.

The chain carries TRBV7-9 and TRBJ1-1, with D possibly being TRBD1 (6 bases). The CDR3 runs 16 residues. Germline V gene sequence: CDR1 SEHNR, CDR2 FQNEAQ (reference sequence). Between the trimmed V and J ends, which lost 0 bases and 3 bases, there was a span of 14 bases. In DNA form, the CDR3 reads TGTGCCAGCAGCTTAGCTCTAACAGGGCAATACACTGAAGCTTTCTTT. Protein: CASSLALTGQYTEAFF.

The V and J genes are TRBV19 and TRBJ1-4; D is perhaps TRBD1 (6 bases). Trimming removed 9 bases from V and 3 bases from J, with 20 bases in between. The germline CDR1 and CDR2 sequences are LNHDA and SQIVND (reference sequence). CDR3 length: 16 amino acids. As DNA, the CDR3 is TGTGCCAGCCTAAAGAGGGGGGGCGCCCCTAATGAAAAACTGTTTTTT. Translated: CASLKRGGAPNEKLFF.